This T cell receptor (beta chain) was documented in a study of regulatory T cells in long-lasting Graves disease. Through Arm-PCR of CDR3 regions and iRepertoire HTBI primers, TCR beta libraries were built. TCRdb redid the calling of the multiplex PCR reads with MiXCR, one entry per CDR3 protein. In the table there are roughly 560,000 distinct CDR3 sequences, about 11% of which are singletons. The time point denotes: newly diagnosed GD, antithyroid drugs for less than 3 months. RNA extracted from PBMCs served as the sequencing template. This clonotype was detected ten times or more. These data also formed part of another study, on T cells in Graves' hyperthyroidism and ophthalmopathy.

The origin of this receptor is a woman aged 30 to 39 with Graves disease. Sequenced here: peripheral blood mononuclear cells (PBMCs), sampled at new diagnosis, from a patient treated with antithyroid drugs.

The CDR3 spells CASSLLAGGVVDTQYF. DNA of the CDR3: TGTGCCAGCAGCTTACTGGCGGGAGGAGTCGTTGATACGCAGTATTTT. The V call is TRBV11-2, the J call TRBJ2-3, with 8 bases that match TRBD2. V dropped 2 bases and J dropped 6; count of bases not matched to a gene: 10. CDR1 is SGHAT and CDR2 is FQNNGV in the germline V gene. This CDR3 is 16 amino acids long.